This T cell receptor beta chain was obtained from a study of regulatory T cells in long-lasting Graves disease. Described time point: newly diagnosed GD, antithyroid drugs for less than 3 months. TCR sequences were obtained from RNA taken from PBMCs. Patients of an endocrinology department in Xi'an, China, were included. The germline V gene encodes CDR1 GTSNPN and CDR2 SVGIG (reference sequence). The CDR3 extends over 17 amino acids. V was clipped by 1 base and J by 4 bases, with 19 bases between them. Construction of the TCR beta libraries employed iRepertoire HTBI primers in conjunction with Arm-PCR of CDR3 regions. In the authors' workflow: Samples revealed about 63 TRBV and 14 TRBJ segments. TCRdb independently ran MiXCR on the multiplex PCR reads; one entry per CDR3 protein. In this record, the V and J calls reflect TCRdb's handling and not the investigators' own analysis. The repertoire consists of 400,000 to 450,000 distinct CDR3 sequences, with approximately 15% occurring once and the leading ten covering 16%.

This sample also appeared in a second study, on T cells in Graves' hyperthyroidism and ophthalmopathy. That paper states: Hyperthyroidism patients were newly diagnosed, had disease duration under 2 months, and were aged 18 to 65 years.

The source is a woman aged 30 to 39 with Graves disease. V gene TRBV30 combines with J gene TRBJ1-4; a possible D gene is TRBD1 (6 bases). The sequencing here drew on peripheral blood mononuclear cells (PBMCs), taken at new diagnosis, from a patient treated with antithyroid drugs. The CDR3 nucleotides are TGTGCCTGGAGTGCCCGGGACACCCACAGGGATAATGAAAAACTGTTTTTT. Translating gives CAWSARDTHRDNEKLFF.